The TCR beta chain described here comes from a study of T cell responses to AZD1222 COVID-19 vaccine. Germline V gives CDR1 LGHNA, CDR2 YNFKEQ. The CDR3 runs to 14 residues. J lost 7 bases, V lost 3 bases, and 7 bases had no gene match. Sequenced by immunoSEQ multiplex PCR; TCRdb stores in-frame clones only, minus some. Of 250,000 to 300,000 clones detected, roughly 93% appear once; the ten largest clones hold around 0.5%. Study results and caveats: Two AZD1222 doses significantly raised spike-specific TCR breadth and depth over controls. It should be noted that donors were predominantly white British and more often female, and clonal diversity was possibly underestimated. Recipients of AZD1222 seropositive at baseline numbered only 6 or 7.

In the case of this clone: The antigen remains undetermined.

The gene calls are TRBV4-2 and TRBJ2-7, with 9 bases fitting TRBD1. This receptor was taken from an adult who received the AZD1222 COVID-19 vaccine. The specimen comprised peripheral blood, sampled 28 days after the second AZD1222 dose. CDR3 DNA: TGTGCCAGCAGCCATCTACAGGGGGCTCGGGAGCAGTACTTC. It is translated as CASSHLQGAREQYF.